This T cell receptor beta chain was sequenced for a study of blood T cell repertoires in COVID-19. Looking at the study overall: T cells, B-cell-depleted T cells, or PBMCs provided the cDNA or gDNA that served as material.

The CDR3 consists of 15 residues. The germline V gene has CDR1 MGHRA and CDR2 YSYEKL. V trimming: 4 bases; J trimming: 3 bases; junction bases outside the gene matches: 3. Authors' data handling: Reference gene primers were amplified, and this amplification served to estimate nucleated cell counts. Profiling relied on immunoSEQ multiplex PCR, and the TCRdb table lists in-frame clones only, not all of them. The V and J calls and clone size come from that table; D and trimming were worked out from the DNA. The sample lists about 36,000 clones, approximately 80% occurring once. This chain links TRBV4-1 with TRBJ2-3, with 11 positions matching TRBD2. The clonotype was recovered from a man in his 70s with acute or convalescent COVID-19. The sequencing sample was made of peripheral blood. Here the CDR3 DNA reads TGCGCCAGCAGCCCAATAGCGGGAGGGACAGATACGCAGTATTTT. Amino acid sequence: CASSPIAGGTDTQYF.